Shown below are 2 T cell receptor beta chains from a single sample sequenced in a study of response to subunit inactivated influenza vaccine. TCRdb itself ran the RT-PCR reads through MiXCR, one entry per CDR3 protein. The data contain roughly 700,000 distinct CDR3 sequences, 15% to 19% of them singletons. The sample in question was PBMCs from blood, obtained roughly 13 days after vaccination. The receptor source for this set is a man in his fifties or sixties who received an inactivated influenza vaccine.

V and J are TRBV6-1 and TRBJ2-1, with 7 bases fitting TRBD2. This CDR3 contains 14 residues. Germline assignment: CDR1 MNHNS and CDR2 SASEGT. Trimming cost V 6 bases and J 4 bases; bases outside gene matches: 6. CDR3 sequence (DNA): TGTGCCAGCAGAGGGGCGGGAGCGTACAATGAGCAGTTCTTC. It yields the protein CASRGAGAYNEQFF.

This clonotype was detected a few times. This sequence joins TRBV18 and TRBJ2-7, with D hard to call. The CDR3 totals 16 residues. Germline assignment: CDR1 KGHSH and CDR2 LQKENI. V lost 0 bases and J 6 bases, leaving 18 bases between the germline ends. For the CDR3, the DNA is TGTGCCAGCTCACCACCACCGACGAGGCCGGGTTCCGAGCAGTACTTC. Protein product: CASSPPPTRPGSEQYF.